The clone carrying this T cell receptor beta chain was picked up one time. In TCRdb, the PCR reads were re-called with MiXCR into one record per CDR3 protein. The table records 3,500 to 5,000 distinct CDR3 sequences, roughly 51% of them present only once. Samples came from patients with localized non-small cell lung adenocarcinoma. This CDR3 spans 19 amino acids. V was pared by 3 bases and J by 4 bases, with 11 bases of the junction left unmatched. CDR1 SGHRS and CDR2 YFSETQ come from the germline V gene. This sample was taken from a study of CD4 and CD8 cells across lung adenocarcinoma regions. The material sequenced was CD4+ T cells from the center of a lung tumor. The receptor was derived from a female donor with lung adenocarcinoma. The CD4 and CD8 labels of this study may be unreliable. The chain recombines TRBV5-1 with TRBJ2-6, with 12 positions matching TRBD1. The CDR3 is CASSSSGTGGASGANVLTF. The CDR3 bases are TGCGCCAGCAGCTCATCCGGGACAGGGGGCGCCTCAGGGGCCAACGTCCTGACTTTC.